Listed here are 29 T cell receptor beta chains from one sample, sequenced in a study of blood T cell repertoires in COVID-19. TCRdb's table, derived via immunoSEQ multiplex PCR, lists solely in-frame clones and lacks some. The table lists 140,000 to 150,000 clones, 80% to 90% of them singletons, with 8.6% in the top ten. Sequenced: peripheral blood. All receptors come from a woman between 50 and 59 years old with active or convalescent COVID-19.

The V gene is TRBV6-5, the J gene TRBJ1-2; a possible D gene is TRBD1 (5 bases). Germline V lookup: CDR1 MNHEY, CDR2 SVGAGI. V lost 6 bases, J lost 4 bases, and 18 bases lay in between. The CDR3 length is 15 residues. The CDR3 DNA reads TGTGCCAGCAGGGTCGCGGGGGGTGACACCTATGGCTACACCTTC. Its translation is CASRVAGGDTYGYTF.

The chain carries TRBV2 and TRBJ2-3, with TRBD2 identical over 7 bases. Germline lookup yields CDR1 SNHLY and CDR2 FYNNEI. The CDR3 is 15 amino acids. Trimming at V came to 6 bases and at J to 0 bases, leaving 6 bases not matched to a gene. The CDR3 region is CASRASGVSTDTQYF. In DNA form, the CDR3 reads TGTGCCAGCAGGGCTAGCGGCGTTAGCACAGATACGCAGTATTTT.

J is TRBJ1-4 and V is TRBV30, with D unresolved. The V gene's germline CDR1 is GTSNPN and CDR2 SVGIG (reference sequence). Trimming shortened V by 0 bases and J by 8 bases, and 7 bases separated the two germline ends. The CDR3 consists of 12 residues. The CDR3: CAWSVGREKLFF. DNA of the CDR3: TGTGCCTGGAGTGTTGGGAGGGAAAAACTGTTTTTT. The whole variable domain, filled in from reference TRBV30 and TRBJ1-4, reads SQTIHQWPATLVQPVGSPLSLECTVEGTSNPNLYWYRQAAGRGLQLLFYSVGIGQISSEVPQNLSASRPQDRQFILSSKKLLLSDSGFYLCAWSVGREKLFFGSGTQLSVL.

This chain connects TRBV6-2 or TRBV6-3 to TRBJ2-3; 8 nucleotides align to TRBD2. The CDR3 runs to 17 residues. Trimming cost V 0 bases and J 3 bases; bases outside gene matches: 8. Germline V gene lookup returns CDR1 MNHEY and CDR2 SVGEGT. CDR3 sequence reads: CASSYSSRGGETDTQYF. Written as DNA, the CDR3 is TGTGCCAGCAGTTACTCCTCCCGGGGGGGGGAAACAGATACGCAGTATTTT.

V usage is TRBV20-1 and J usage is TRBJ1-1; D call uncertain. V was trimmed by 0 bases and J by 5 bases, leaving 4 bases between them. Germline CDR1 DFQATT, CDR2 SNEGSKA (reference sequence). This CDR3 is 11 amino acids long. The DNA for the CDR3 is TGCAGTGCTAGAGAGAGGACTGAAGCTTTCTTT. It codes for CSARERTEAFF.

This chain links TRBV4-2 with TRBJ1-5; D unclear. Trimming took 0 bases from V and 1 from J, leaving 10 bases between them. Per germline, CDR1 LGHNA and CDR2 YNFKEQ. The CDR3 sequence is 16 residues long. CDR3 sequence: CASSQEYTGSNQPQHF. In nucleotides, the CDR3 is TGTGCCAGCAGCCAAGAATATACCGGGAGCAATCAGCCCCAGCATTTT.

This chain connects TRBV7-9 to TRBJ1-1; perhaps TRBD1 as D (6 bases). Looked up from germline, CDR1 is SEHNR and CDR2 is FQNEAQ (reference sequence). CDR3 size: 15 residues. Trimming took off 1 base at V and 4 bases at J, with 13 bases between the two ends. The CDR3 sequence is CASSLERGGGTEAFF. The CDR3 bases are TGTGCCAGCAGCTTAGAGAGAGGGGGTGGCACTGAAGCTTTCTTT. The full variable domain, its missing parts supplied by reference TRBV7-9 and TRBJ1-1, is DTGVSQNPRHKITKRGQNVTFRCDPISEHNRLYWYRQTLGQGPEFLTYFQNEAQLEKSRLLSDRFSAERPKGSFSTLEIQRTEQGDSAMYLCASSLERGGGTEAFFGQGTRLTVV.

This CDR3 reads CASSPNNAGSEAFF. DNA for the CDR3: TGTGCCAGCTCACCCAATAACGCGGGCAGTGAAGCTTTCTTT. The rearrangement uses TRBV18 and TRBJ1-1, with D unresolved. Trimming removed 3 bases from V and 7 bases from J, with 15 bases in between. This CDR3 has 14 residues. From germline, CDR1 is KGHSH and CDR2 LQKENI.

This clone showed up just a few times. The rearrangement links TRBV11-2 to TRBJ2-1; D gene ambiguous. The CDR3 spans 14 residues. V was shortened by 0 bases and J by 7 bases, with 10 bases between the two germline ends. CDR1 is SGHAT, CDR2 FQNNGV, per germline. CDR3 DNA: TGTGCCAGCAGCTTAGATTTATTAGAAAATGAGCAGTTCTTC. Amino acids: CASSLDLLENEQFF. Using reference TRBV11-2 and TRBJ2-1 for the parts outside the CDR3, the full variable domain is EAGVAQSPRYKIIEKRQSVAFWCNPISGHATLYWYQQILGQGPKLLIQFQNNGVVDDSQLPKDRFSAERLKGVDSTLKIQPAKLEDSAVYLCASSLDLLENEQFFGPGTRLTVL.

The V gene is TRBV5-1, the J gene TRBJ2-3; 10 bases match TRBD2. CDR3 length equals 18 residues. J was trimmed by 1 base and V by 0 bases; bases with no gene match: 8. Germline values: CDR1 SGHRS, CDR2 YFSETQ. The CDR3 nucleotides are TGCGCCAGCAGCTTGGGAGCGGGAGGGCCGTGGGGCACAGATACGCAGTATTTT. It yields the protein CASSLGAGGPWGTDTQYF. The full variable domain, with the rest looked up from reference TRBV5-1 and TRBJ2-3, is KAGVTQTPRYLIKTRGQQVTLSCSPISGHRSVSWYQQTPGQGLQFLFEYFSETQRNKGNFPGRFSGRQFSNSRSEMNVSTLELGDSALYLCASSLGAGGPWGTDTQYFGPGTRLTVL.

The chain joins TRBV28 to TRBJ2-5; 7 positions agree with TRBD2. Germline V gene lookup returns CDR1 MDHEN and CDR2 SYDVKM. The CDR3 has 16 residues. V was pared by 1 base and J by 4 bases, with 9 bases of the junction left unmatched. The CDR3 protein is CASSLSGLAEGETQYF. The DNA for the CDR3 is TGTGCCAGCAGTTTATCTGGGCTAGCGGAGGGAGAGACCCAGTACTTC.

The J gene is TRBJ1-2, the V gene TRBV29-1; perhaps TRBD1 as D (5 bases). Trimming removed 4 bases at V and 5 bases at J, with 14 bases between. Germline V gives CDR1 SQVTM, CDR2 ANQGSEA. CDR3 size: 13 residues. In nucleotides, the CDR3 is TGCAGCGTTGGCAGGGTCTTTGGGTATGGCTACACCTTC. Amino acid sequence: CSVGRVFGYGYTF.

This chain joins TRBV3-1 (or the pseudogene TRBV3-2) and TRBJ2-3; a possible D gene is TRBD2 (7 bases). Per the germline V gene, CDR1 is LGHDT and CDR2 is YNNKEL (reference sequence). This CDR3 has 16 amino acids. Trimming removed 1 base at V and 5 bases at J, with 16 bases between. The CDR3 nucleotides are TGTGCCAGCAGCCAAGTTCTGGGGGGGCCAAAAGATACGCAGTATTTT. This encodes CASSQVLGGPKDTQYF.

The genes are TRBV18 and TRBJ2-6, with D possibly matching TRBD1 (5 bases). V shed 4 bases and J shed 2 bases, with 12 bases lying between them. From germline, CDR1 is KGHSH and CDR2 LQKENI. The CDR3 runs to 16 residues. Here the CDR3 DNA reads TGTGCCAGCTCACTGACAGTACAAACTGGGGCCAACGTCCTGACTTTC. Amino acid sequence: CASSLTVQTGANVLTF.

The V call is TRBV2, the J call TRBJ2-5; 11 bases fit TRBD2. This CDR3 contains 15 residues. Germline CDR1 SNHLY, CDR2 FYNNEI. With 8 bases clipped from V and 5 bases from J, the junction kept 10 bases outside the gene matches. CDR3 sequence reads: CASPTSGVGAETQYF. The DNA for the CDR3 is TGTGCCAGCCCGACTAGCGGGGTCGGGGCGGAGACCCAGTACTTC.

The chain combines TRBV15 with TRBJ2-2, with TRBD2 matching 10 bases. CDR3 length equals 16 residues. Germline-derived CDR1 and CDR2 are LNHNV and YYDKDF (reference sequence). The V gene end was trimmed by 3 bases and the J gene end by 4 bases; junction bases not matched to a gene: 5. The DNA of the CDR3 is TGTGCCACCAGCAGCTCGGGACTAGCGATCACCGGGGAGCTGTTTTTT. Its translation: CATSSSGLAITGELFF.

The chain recombines TRBV28 with TRBJ2-7, with 14 bases fitting TRBD2. The CDR3 consists of 16 residues. The germline CDR1 and CDR2 sequences are MDHEN and SYDVKM. V was pared by 6 bases and J by 2 bases, with 6 bases of the junction left unmatched. This CDR3 reads CASRATSGRAAYEQYF. The CDR3 coding sequence is TGTGCCAGCAGGGCGACTAGCGGGAGGGCGGCCTACGAGCAGTACTTC.

The chain has TRBV5-1 and TRBJ1-2, with D perhaps matching TRBD1 (5 bases). The CDR3 covers 16 residues. V dropped 0 bases and J dropped 0 bases, with 12 bases sitting between them. Germline-derived CDR1 and CDR2 are SGHRS and YFSETQ. The CDR3 nucleotides are TGCGCCAGCAGCTTGGGGGGCAGATCAACTAACTATGGCTACACCTTC. It yields the protein CASSLGGRSTNYGYTF.

The J gene is TRBJ1-3, the V gene TRBV19, with 9 bases fitting TRBD1. The J segment lost 3 bases and the V segment lost 10 bases, leaving 7 bases of the junction unmatched. The CDR3 contains 14 residues. Germline values: CDR1 LNHDA, CDR2 SQIVND (reference sequence). CDR3 loop: CATAGTGFGNTIYF. The CDR3 DNA sequence: TGTGCCACCGCCGGGACAGGGTTTGGAAACACCATATATTTT. The full variable domain, completed using reference TRBV19 and TRBJ1-3, is DGGITQSPKYLFRKEGQNVTLSCEQNLNHDAMYWYRQDPGQGLRLIYYSQIVNDFQKGDIAEGYSVSREKKESFPLTVTSAQKNPTAFYLCATAGTGFGNTIYFGEGSWLTVV.

The chain joins TRBV11-2 to TRBJ1-4; D unresolved. The CDR3 is 13 amino acids. Germline V CDR1 and CDR2: SGHAT, FQNNGV. V dropped 5 bases and J dropped 4 bases, with 8 bases sitting between them. The CDR3 nucleotides read TGTGCCAGCAGCCTGGGCTTTAATGAAAAACTGTTTTTT. Its translation is CASSLGFNEKLFF. The whole variable domain, remainder taken from reference TRBV11-2 and TRBJ1-4, is EAGVAQSPRYKIIEKRQSVAFWCNPISGHATLYWYQQILGQGPKLLIQFQNNGVVDDSQLPKDRFSAERLKGVDSTLKIQPAKLEDSAVYLCASSLGFNEKLFFGSGTQLSVL.

V is TRBV6-5 and J is TRBJ1-5; the D gene is possibly TRBD1 (6 bases). The CDR3 runs to 15 residues. Germline V CDR1 and CDR2: MNHEY, SVGAGI. Trimming took 0 bases from V and 3 from J, leaving 9 bases between them. The CDR3, as DNA: TGTGCCAGCAGTTACTCGCGACAGGCCAATCAGCCCCAGCATTTT. Its protein is CASSYSRQANQPQHF.

The chain uses TRBV5-4 and TRBJ1-2, with a weak D call TRBD1 (5 bases). V lost 2 bases and J 7 bases, leaving 9 bases between the germline ends. Germline values: CDR1 SGHNT, CDR2 YYREEE (reference sequence). This CDR3 contains 12 residues. This chain's CDR3 is CASSFGGIGYTF. The CDR3 DNA follows: TGTGCCAGCAGCTTCGGGGGTATTGGCTACACCTTC.

V and J are TRBV7-9 and TRBJ1-1; D perhaps matches TRBD1 (6 bases). The germline V and J ends were trimmed by 5 bases and 9 bases, with 22 bases remaining between them. The length of the CDR3 is 15 residues. Germline lookup yields CDR1 SEHNR and CDR2 FQNEAQ (reference sequence). CDR3 in amino acids: CASSRPIQGPGQAFF. The CDR3 coding sequence is TGTGCCAGCAGCCGACCGATACAGGGCCCAGGGCAAGCTTTCTTT. The entire variable domain, with the rest obtained from reference TRBV7-9 and TRBJ1-1, is as follows: DTGVSQNPRHKITKRGQNVTFRCDPISEHNRLYWYRQTLGQGPEFLTYFQNEAQLEKSRLLSDRFSAERPKGSFSTLEIQRTEQGDSAMYLCASSRPIQGPGQAFFGQGTRLTVV.

The rearrangement uses TRBV4-3 and TRBJ1-6, with D tentatively TRBD1 (5 bases). V gave up 0 bases and J gave up 8 bases, with 17 bases separating them. The CDR3 spans 17 residues. CDR1 is LGHNA and CDR2 is YSLEER in the germline V gene. Here the CDR3 DNA reads TGCGCCAGCAGCCAAGAGGGTAGTAGGGGATCGGATTCACCCCTCCACTTT. Translating gives CASSQEGSRGSDSPLHF.

The rearrangement joins TRBV15 to TRBJ1-2, with D possibly matching TRBD1 (6 bases). The CDR3 contains 13 residues. CDR1 is LNHNV, CDR2 YYDKDF, per germline (reference sequence). Trimming took 1 base from V and 6 from J, leaving 9 bases between them. The CDR3 spells CATSRGRGDGYTF. CDR3 in DNA: TGTGCCACCAGCAGAGGCAGGGGAGATGGCTACACCTTC.

The chain employs TRBV4-1 and TRBJ2-7; 7 positions agree with TRBD2. V trimming: 0 bases; J trimming: 6 bases; junction bases outside the gene matches: 11. The CDR3 is 16 amino acids. The germline gives CDR1 MGHRA, CDR2 YSYEKL. The CDR3 is CASSQDGAGAVGEQYF. As DNA, the CDR3 is TGCGCCAGCAGCCAAGATGGGGCGGGAGCAGTAGGCGAGCAGTACTTC.

CDR3 region: CASSLAPAGGYTF. CDR3 nucleotide sequence: TGTGCCAGCAGTTTAGCGCCCGCGGGGGGCTACACCTTC. The chain joins TRBV12-3 or TRBV12-4 to TRBJ1-2; D is uncertain. This CDR3 is built from 13 residues. V gave up 0 bases and J gave up 8 bases, with 10 bases separating them.

V gene TRBV11-3 combines with J gene TRBJ2-1; the match to TRBD2 covers 7 bases. CDR1 is SGHNT, CDR2 YENEEA, per germline. The CDR3 is 17 amino acids. Losses at the gene ends were 0 bases for V and 0 bases for J; bases not matched to a gene: 5. Here the CDR3 reads CASSLEGTKSSYNEQFF. The DNA of the CDR3 is TGTGCCAGCAGCTTAGAGGGGACTAAGAGCTCCTACAATGAGCAGTTCTTC.

This clone was recorded only once. The chain uses TRBV27 and TRBJ2-7, with D perhaps TRBD1 (5 bases). V was clipped by 4 bases and J by 3 bases, with 10 bases between them. The germline V gene has CDR1 MNHEY and CDR2 SMNVEV (reference sequence). CDR3 length: 13 residues. The CDR3 region is CASSWKGIYEQYF. The CDR3 DNA reads as TGTGCCAGCAGTTGGAAGGGGATCTACGAGCAGTACTTC.